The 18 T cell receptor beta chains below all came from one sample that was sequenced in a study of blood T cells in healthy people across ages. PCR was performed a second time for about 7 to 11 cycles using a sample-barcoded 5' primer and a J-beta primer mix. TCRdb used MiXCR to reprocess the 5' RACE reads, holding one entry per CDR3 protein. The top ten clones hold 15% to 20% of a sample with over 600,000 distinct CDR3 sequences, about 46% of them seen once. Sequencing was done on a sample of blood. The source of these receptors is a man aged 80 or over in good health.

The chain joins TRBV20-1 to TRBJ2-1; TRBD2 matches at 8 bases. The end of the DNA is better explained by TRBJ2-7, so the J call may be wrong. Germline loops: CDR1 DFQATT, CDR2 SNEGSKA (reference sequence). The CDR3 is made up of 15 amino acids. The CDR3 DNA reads TGCAGTGCTAGAGAGGTAGCGGGATTGTACAATGAGCAGTACTTC. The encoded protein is CSAREVAGLYNEQYF.

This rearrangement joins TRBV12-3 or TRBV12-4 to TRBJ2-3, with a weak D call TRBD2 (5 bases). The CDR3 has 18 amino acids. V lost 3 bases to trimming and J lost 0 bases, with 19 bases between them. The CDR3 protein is CASSFPGGPSFSTDTQYF. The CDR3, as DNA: TGTGCCAGCAGTTTTCCAGGAGGCCCTTCCTTTAGCACAGATACGCAGTATTTT.

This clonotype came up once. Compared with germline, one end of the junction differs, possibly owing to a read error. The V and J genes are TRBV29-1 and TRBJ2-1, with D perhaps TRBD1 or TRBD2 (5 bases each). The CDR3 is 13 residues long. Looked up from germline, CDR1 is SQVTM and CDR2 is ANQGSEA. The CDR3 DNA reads TGCAGCGTTGACCCATCTGCGAGGGGCCCCCGCATCTTC. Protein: CSVDPSARGPRIF.

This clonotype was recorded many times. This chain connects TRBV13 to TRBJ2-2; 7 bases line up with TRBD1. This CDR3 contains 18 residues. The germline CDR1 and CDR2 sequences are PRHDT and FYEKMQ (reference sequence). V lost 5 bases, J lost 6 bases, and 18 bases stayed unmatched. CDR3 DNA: TGTGCCAGCAGCCTAAGCTTGTGGAGACAGGGAAGGTCCGGGGAGCTGTTTTTT. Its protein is CASSLSLWRQGRSGELFF.

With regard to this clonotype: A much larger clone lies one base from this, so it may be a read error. This CDR3 is CASSPHGGNEQFF. The CDR3 bases are TGTGCCAGCAGCCCCCATGGGGGTAATGAGCAGTTCTTC. This chain uses TRBV7-2 with TRBJ2-1; tentatively, D is TRBD1 or TRBD2 (5 bases each). Germline V gene lookup returns CDR1 SGHTA and CDR2 FQGNSA. This CDR3 is 13 amino acids long. The ends were cut back, 5 bases at V and 7 bases at J, with 12 bases in the middle.

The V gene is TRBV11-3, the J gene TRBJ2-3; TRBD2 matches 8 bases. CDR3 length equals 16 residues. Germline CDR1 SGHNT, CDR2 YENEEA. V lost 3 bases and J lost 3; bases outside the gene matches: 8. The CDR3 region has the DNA TGTGCCAGCAGCTTGCCCGGACCGGGAGGGACAGATACGCAGTATTTT. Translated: CASSLPGPGGTDTQYF.

As DNA, the CDR3 is TGTGCCAGCGACAGGGAGAGGAATTCACCCCTCCACTTT. This gives the protein CASDRERNSPLHF. The chain links TRBV2 to TRBJ1-6; the match to TRBD1 covers 7 bases. Trimming took 8 bases from V and 7 from J; bases not matched to a gene: 5. The CDR3 extends over 13 amino acids. Germline V CDR1 and CDR2: SNHLY, FYNNEI.

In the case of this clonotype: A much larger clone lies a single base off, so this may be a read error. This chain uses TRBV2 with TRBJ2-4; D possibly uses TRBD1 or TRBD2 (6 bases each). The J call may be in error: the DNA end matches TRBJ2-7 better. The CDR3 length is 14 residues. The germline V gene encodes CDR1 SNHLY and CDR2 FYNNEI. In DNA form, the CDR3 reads TGTGCCAGCTCCGCAGGGGACTGGATTGACGAGCAGTACTTC. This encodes CASSAGDWIDEQYF.

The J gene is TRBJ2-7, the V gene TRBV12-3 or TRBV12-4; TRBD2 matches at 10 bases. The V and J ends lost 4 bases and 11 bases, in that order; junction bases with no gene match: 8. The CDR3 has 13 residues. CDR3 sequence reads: CASSSSGLAKEYF. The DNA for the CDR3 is TGTGCCAGCAGTTCGTCGGGACTAGCGAAGGAGTACTTC.

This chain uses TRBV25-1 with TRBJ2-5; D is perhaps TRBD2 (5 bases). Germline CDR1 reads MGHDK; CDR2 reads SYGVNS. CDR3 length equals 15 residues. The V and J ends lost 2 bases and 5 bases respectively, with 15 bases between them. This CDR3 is CASSEVGAGLETQYF. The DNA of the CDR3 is TGTGCCAGCAGTGAAGTGGGTGCGGGTTTGGAGACCCAGTACTTC.

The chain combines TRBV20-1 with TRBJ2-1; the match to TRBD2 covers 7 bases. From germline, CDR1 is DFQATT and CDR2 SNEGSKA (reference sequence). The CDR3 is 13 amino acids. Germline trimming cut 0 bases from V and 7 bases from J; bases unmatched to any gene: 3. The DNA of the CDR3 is TGCAGTGCTAGAGACGGGGGGAGGAATGAGCAGTTCTTC. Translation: CSARDGGRNEQFF.

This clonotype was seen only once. CDR3 amino acids: CASSPHGTGIATNEKLFF. CDR3 DNA: TGTGCCAGCAGCCCCCACGGGACAGGGATTGCAACTAATGAAAAACTGTTTTTT. The chain joins TRBV6-1 to TRBJ1-4, with TRBD1 matching over 9 bases. V dropped 6 bases and J dropped 0; count of bases not matched to a gene: 11. Germline lookup yields CDR1 MNHNS and CDR2 SASEGT. This CDR3 spans 18 amino acids.

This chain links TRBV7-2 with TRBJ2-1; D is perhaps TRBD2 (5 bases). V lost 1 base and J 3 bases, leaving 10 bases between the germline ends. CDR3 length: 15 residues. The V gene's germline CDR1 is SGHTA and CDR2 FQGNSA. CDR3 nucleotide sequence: TGTGCCAGCAGCTTAGTTTTCACTAGCTACAATGAGCAGTTCTTC. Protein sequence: CASSLVFTSYNEQFF.

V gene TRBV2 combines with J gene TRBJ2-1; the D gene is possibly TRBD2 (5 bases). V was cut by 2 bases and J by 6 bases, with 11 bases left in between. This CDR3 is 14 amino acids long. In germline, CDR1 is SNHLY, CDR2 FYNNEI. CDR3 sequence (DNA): TGTGCCAGCAGTGAAATTAGCGCGGGCAATGAGCAGTTCTTC. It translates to CASSEISAGNEQFF.

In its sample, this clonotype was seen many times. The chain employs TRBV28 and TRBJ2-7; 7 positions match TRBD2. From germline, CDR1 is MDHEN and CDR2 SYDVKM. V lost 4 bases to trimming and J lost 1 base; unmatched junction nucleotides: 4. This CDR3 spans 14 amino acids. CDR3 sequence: CASSSSSGSYEQYF. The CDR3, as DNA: TGTGCCAGCAGTTCTTCTAGCGGTTCCTACGAGCAGTACTTC. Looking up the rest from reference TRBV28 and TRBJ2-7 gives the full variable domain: DVKVTQSSRYLVKRTGEKVFLECVQDMDHENMFWYRQDPGLGLRLIYFSYDVKMKEKGDIPEGYSVSREKKERFSLILESASTNQTSMYLCASSSSSGSYEQYFGPGTRLTVT.

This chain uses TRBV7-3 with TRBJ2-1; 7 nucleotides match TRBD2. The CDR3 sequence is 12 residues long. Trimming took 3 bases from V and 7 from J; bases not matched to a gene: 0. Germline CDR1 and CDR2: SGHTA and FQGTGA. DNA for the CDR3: TGTGCCAGCAGCTTCGGGAGGAATGAGCAGTTCTTC. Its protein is CASSFGRNEQFF.

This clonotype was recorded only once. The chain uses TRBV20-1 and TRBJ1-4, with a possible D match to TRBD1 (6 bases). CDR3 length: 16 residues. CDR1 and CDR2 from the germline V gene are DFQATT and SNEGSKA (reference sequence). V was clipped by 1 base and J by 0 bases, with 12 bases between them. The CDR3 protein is CSARATHRATNEKLFF. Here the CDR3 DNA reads TGCAGTGCTAGAGCAACGCACAGGGCAACTAATGAAAAACTGTTTTTT.

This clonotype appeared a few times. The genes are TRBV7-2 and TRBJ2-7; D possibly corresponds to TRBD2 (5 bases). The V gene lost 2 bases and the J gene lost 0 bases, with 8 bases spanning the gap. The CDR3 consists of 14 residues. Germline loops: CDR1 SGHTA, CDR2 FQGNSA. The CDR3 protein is CASSLRRNSYEQYF. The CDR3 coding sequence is TGTGCCAGCAGCTTAAGGAGGAACTCCTACGAGCAGTACTTC.